The next 7 T cell receptor beta chains were all read from a single sample in a study of T-cell memory formation after mild COVID-19. TCRdb reprocessed the 5' RACE reads with MiXCR, giving one entry per CDR3 protein. Of over 300,000 distinct CDR3 sequences in the sample, 20% to 25% were seen once. Sequenced input: PBMCs or a T cell subset sorted from them (not recorded which). These receptor sequences come from a man aged 18 to 29 who had mild COVID-19 (a few samples of this study predate the infection). Cell type and time point are not known.

V and J are TRBV20-1 and TRBJ1-2; no clear D. This CDR3 has 14 residues. Per the germline V gene, CDR1 is DFQATT and CDR2 is SNEGSKA (reference sequence). Trimming stripped 3 bases from V and 4 bases from J, with 15 bases between. CDR3 coding DNA: TGCAGTGCTAGGGTGGTGGGTAAGGGCTATGGCTACACCTTC. It yields the protein CSARVVGKGYGYTF.

This clonotype was counted only a few times. V gene TRBV9 combines with J gene TRBJ2-5; D is undetermined. Trimming cost V 5 bases and J 4 bases, with 18 bases left between them. Germline V gene data show CDR1 as SGDLS and CDR2 as YYNGEE. This CDR3 comprises 15 residues. The CDR3 DNA follows: TGTGCCAGCAGTGCCCGGGTGGGGTGGGGAGAGACCCAGTACTTC. The encoded protein is CASSARVGWGETQYF.

J is TRBJ1-1 and V is TRBV7-9; D might be TRBD1 (6 bases). The V gene's germline CDR1 is SEHNR and CDR2 FQNEAQ (reference sequence). Trimming pared 5 bases from V and 5 bases from J, leaving 21 bases between. The CDR3 consists of 16 residues. DNA for the CDR3: TGTGCCAGCAGCCTACGTTCAGGGGAGGCGAGGACTGAAGCTTTCTTT. Residues: CASSLRSGEARTEAFF.

The chain uses TRBV19 and TRBJ1-6; D not resolved. Germline lookup yields CDR1 LNHDA and CDR2 SQIVND (reference sequence). The CDR3 length is 14 residues. V was clipped by 2 bases and J by 9 bases, with 11 bases between them. The CDR3, as DNA: TGTGCCAGTAGTATAAGCCAGGCGACTTCACCCCTCCACTTT. Its protein is CASSISQATSPLHF.

This clonotype was recorded many times. V is TRBV6-7 and J is TRBJ2-3; D is possibly TRBD2 (5 bases). TRBV6-7 is treated as an ORF (open reading frame) with a function not yet certain. CDR3 size: 16 residues. V was pared by 6 bases and J by 0 bases, with 16 bases between. The CDR3 DNA reads as TGTGCCAGCAGCTATAGGACTCCGAGGAGCACAGATACGCAGTATTTT. Encoded protein: CASSYRTPRSTDTQYF.

The chain's CDR3 is CSASKTENQPQHF. The CDR3 coding sequence is TGCAGTGCTAGTAAGACAGAAAACCAGCCCCAGCATTTT. The V and J genes are TRBV20-1 and TRBJ1-5, with D possibly matching TRBD1 (5 bases). Trimming removed 3 bases at V and 7 bases at J, with 13 bases between. CDR1 DFQATT and CDR2 SNEGSKA come from the germline V gene (reference sequence). The length of the CDR3 is 13 residues.

V is TRBV10-3 and J is TRBJ1-5, with 9 bases lining up with TRBD1. CDR3 length: 14 amino acids. CDR1 and CDR2 (germline): ENHRY, SYGVKD. Trimming cost V 6 bases and J 3 bases; bases outside gene matches: 3. The CDR3 spells CAIRGTGPNQPQHF. CDR3 DNA sequence: TGTGCCATCAGGGGGACAGGGCCCAATCAGCCCCAGCATTTT.